The rows below give T cell receptor beta chains drawn from one sample of a study of blood T cell repertoires in COVID-19. Measured with immunoSEQ multiplex PCR; TCRdb has only the in-frame clones, and not every one. The data show roughly 40,000 clones, 65% to 85% seen once. Sequences were obtained from peripheral blood. These receptors all come from a woman at least 80 years old with acute or convalescent COVID-19. Both conserved end residues are part of each CDR3. D genes are given only for firm matches.

v_call,d_call,cdr3_aa
TRBV27,TRBD1,CASSQLTGATDTQYF
TRBV12-3/TRBV12-4,TRBD2,CASRLAASYEQYF
TRBV23-1,TRBD1,CASSRGTDNTEAFF
TRBV5-1,TRBD2,CASSWPDVGTSGYEQYF
TRBV6-6,TRBD2,CASNELAAAYNEQFF
TRBV11-2,TRBD1,CASSLDRGLATNEKLFF
TRBV5-1,TRBD1,CASSWPGQGKHGYTF
TRBV27,TRBD1,CASSKRQGINQPQHF
TRBV5-1,.,CASSLGLGRDEKLFF
TRBV12-3/TRBV12-4,TRBD1,CASSDRGGNTIYF
TRBV5-1,.,CASSLYSSYGYTF
TRBV7-2,TRBD1,CASSSRTGAEQYF
TRBV5-4,TRBD1,CASSYGTGVSNQPQHF
TRBV18,TRBD1,CASLQDRAGANVLTF
TRBV19,.,CASRLAEIYNEQFF
TRBV7-8,.,CASSRGLKNTEAFF
TRBV27,.,CASSRGRRYEKLFF
TRBV7-9,TRBD1,CASSSFRGQNEQYF
TRBV6-5,TRBD1,CASSYRGQGFEDTQYF
TRBV7-2,.,CASSLAGLGDNEQFF